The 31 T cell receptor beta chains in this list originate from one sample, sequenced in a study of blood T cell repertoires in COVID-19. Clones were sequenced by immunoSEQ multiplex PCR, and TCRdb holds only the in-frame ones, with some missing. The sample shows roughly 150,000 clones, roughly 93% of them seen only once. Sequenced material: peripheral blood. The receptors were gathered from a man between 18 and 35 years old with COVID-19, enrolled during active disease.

The DNA for the CDR3 is TGTGCCAGCAGCTTAGTTCCACTACCGATTACCGAGCAGTTCTTC. This gives the protein CASSLVPLPITEQFF. The J gene is TRBJ2-1, the V gene TRBV7-2, with D hard to call. This CDR3 is 15 amino acids long. The germline CDR1 and CDR2 sequences are SGHTA and FQGNSA. Trimming took 1 base from V and 10 from J, leaving 17 bases between them.

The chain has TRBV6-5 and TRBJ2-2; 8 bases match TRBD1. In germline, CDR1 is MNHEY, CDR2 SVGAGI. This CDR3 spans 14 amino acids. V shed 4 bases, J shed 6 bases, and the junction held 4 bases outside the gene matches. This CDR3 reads CASSWTGRSGELFF. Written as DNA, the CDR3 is TGTGCCAGCAGTTGGACAGGGCGGTCCGGGGAGCTGTTTTTT.

The CDR3 DNA reads TGTGCCACCAGCAGAGTGCACCCGGGTATCCGGAACACCATATATTTT. It translates to CATSRVHPGIRNTIYF. The chain combines TRBV15 with TRBJ1-3, with D unresolved. This CDR3 is 16 amino acids long. Per the germline V gene, CDR1 is LNHNV and CDR2 is YYDKDF (reference sequence). The V gene lost 1 base and the J gene lost 7 bases, with 17 bases spanning the gap.

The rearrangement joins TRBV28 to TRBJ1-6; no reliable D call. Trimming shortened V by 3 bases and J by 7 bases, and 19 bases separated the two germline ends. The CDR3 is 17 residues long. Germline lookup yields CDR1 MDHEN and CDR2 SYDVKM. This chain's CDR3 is CASSFLDLRSWNSPLHF. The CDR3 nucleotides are TGTGCCAGCAGTTTCCTTGACCTGCGGTCGTGGAATTCACCCCTCCACTTT.

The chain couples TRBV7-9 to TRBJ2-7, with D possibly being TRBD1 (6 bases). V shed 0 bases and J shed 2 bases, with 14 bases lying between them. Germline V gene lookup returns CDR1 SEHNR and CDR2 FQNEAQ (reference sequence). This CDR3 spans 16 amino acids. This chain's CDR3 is CASSLASNRATYEQYF. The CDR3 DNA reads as TGTGCCAGCAGCTTAGCGTCGAACAGGGCCACCTACGAGCAGTACTTC.

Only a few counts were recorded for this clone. This CDR3 is CAVLAGGPDNEQFF. CDR3 DNA sequence: TGTGCCGTCCTAGCGGGAGGGCCAGACAATGAGCAGTTCTTC. This chain links TRBV10-3 with TRBJ2-1, with 12 bases identical to TRBD2. J lost 5 bases, V lost 11 bases, and 7 bases had no gene match. CDR1 and CDR2 from the germline V gene are ENHRY and SYGVKD. The CDR3 runs to 14 residues.

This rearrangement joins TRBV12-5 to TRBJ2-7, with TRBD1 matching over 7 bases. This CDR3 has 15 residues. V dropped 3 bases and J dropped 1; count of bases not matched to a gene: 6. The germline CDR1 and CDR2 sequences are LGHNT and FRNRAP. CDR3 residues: CASGFRDSVSYEQYF. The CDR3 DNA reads TGTGCTAGTGGTTTCCGGGACAGTGTTTCCTACGAGCAGTACTTC.

The CDR3 region has the DNA TGTGCCATCAGTGAGCCCGGACACAACTCCTACGAGCAGTACTTC. Its translation: CAISEPGHNSYEQYF. V gene TRBV10-3 combines with J gene TRBJ2-7; D is possibly TRBD1 (5 bases). Per the germline V gene, CDR1 is ENHRY and CDR2 is SYGVKD. Trimming took 2 bases from V and 0 from J, leaving 11 bases between them. The CDR3 covers 15 residues.

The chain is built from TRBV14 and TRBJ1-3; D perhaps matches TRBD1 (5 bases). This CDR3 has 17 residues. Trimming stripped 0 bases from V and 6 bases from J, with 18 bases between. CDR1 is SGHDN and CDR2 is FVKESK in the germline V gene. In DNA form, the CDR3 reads TGTGCCAGCAGCCAAGATGGGGCTTGGTCCTGGGAAAACACCATATATTTT. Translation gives CASSQDGAWSWENTIYF.

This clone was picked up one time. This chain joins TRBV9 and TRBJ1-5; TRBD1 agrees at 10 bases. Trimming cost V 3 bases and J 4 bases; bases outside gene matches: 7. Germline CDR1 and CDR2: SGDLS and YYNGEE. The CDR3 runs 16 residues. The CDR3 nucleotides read TGTGCCAGCAGCGGACCGGGACAGGGGCGTAATCAGCCCCAGCATTTT. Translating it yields CASSGPGQGRNQPQHF.

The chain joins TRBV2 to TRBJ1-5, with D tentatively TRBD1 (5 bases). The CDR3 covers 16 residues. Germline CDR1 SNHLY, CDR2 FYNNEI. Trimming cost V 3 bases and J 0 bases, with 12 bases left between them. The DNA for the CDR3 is TGTGCCAGCAGTGATTGGGGGGATCCTAGCAATCAGCCCCAGCATTTT. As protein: CASSDWGDPSNQPQHF.

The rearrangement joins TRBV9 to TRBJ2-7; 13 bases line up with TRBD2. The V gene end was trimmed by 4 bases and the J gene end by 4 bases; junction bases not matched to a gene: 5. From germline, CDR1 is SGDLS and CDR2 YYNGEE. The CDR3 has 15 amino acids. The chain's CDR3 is CASSPRTSGSYEQYF. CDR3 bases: TGTGCCAGCAGCCCCCGGACTAGCGGGAGTTACGAGCAGTACTTC.

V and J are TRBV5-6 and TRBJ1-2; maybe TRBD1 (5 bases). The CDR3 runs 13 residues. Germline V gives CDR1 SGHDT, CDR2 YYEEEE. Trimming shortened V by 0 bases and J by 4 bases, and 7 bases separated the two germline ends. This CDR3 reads CASSLGQSYGYTF. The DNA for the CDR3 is TGTGCCAGCAGCTTGGGACAGTCCTATGGCTACACCTTC.

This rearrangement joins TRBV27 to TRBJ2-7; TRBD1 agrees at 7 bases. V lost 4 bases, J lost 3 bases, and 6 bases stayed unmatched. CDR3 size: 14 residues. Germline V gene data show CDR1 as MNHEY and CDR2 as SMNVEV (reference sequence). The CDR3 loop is CASSSQGKDYEQYF. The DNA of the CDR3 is TGTGCCAGCAGTTCACAGGGGAAGGACTACGAGCAGTACTTC.

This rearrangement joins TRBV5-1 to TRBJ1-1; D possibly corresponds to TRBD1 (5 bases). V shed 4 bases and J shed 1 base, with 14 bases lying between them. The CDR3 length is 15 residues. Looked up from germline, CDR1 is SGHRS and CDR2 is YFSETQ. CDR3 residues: CASSRGPGGNTEAFF. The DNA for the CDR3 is TGCGCCAGCAGCAGGGGCCCCGGGGGGAACACTGAAGCTTTCTTT. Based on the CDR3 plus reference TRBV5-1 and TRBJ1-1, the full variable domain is KAGVTQTPRYLIKTRGQQVTLSCSPISGHRSVSWYQQTPGQGLQFLFEYFSETQRNKGNFPGRFSGRQFSNSRSEMNVSTLELGDSALYLCASSRGPGGNTEAFFGQGTRLTVV.

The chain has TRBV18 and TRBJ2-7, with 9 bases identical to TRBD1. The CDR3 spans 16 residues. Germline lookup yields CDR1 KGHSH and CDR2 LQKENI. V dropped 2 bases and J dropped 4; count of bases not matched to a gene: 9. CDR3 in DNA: TGTGCCAGCTCACCAAATACTCCCGGGACAGGGTACGAGCAGTACTTC. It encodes CASSPNTPGTGYEQYF.

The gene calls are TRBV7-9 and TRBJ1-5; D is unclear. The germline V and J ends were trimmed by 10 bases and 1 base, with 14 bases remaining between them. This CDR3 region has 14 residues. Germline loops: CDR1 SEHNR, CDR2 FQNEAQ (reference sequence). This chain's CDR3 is CATLKLDSNQPQHF. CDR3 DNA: TGTGCCACGCTAAAACTAGACAGCAATCAGCCCCAGCATTTT.

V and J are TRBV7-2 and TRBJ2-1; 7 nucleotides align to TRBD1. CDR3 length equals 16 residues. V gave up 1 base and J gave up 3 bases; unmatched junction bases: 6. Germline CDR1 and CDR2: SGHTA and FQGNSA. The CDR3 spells CASSLERAGGYNEQFF. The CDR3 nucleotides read TGTGCCAGCAGCTTAGAGAGGGCAGGGGGCTACAATGAGCAGTTCTTC.

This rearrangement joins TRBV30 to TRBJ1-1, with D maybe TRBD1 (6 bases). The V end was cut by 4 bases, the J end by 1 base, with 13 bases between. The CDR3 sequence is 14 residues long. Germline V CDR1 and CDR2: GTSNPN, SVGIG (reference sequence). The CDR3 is CAWNRQAQNTEAFF. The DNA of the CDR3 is TGTGCCTGGAACAGACAGGCACAGAACACTGAAGCTTTCTTT. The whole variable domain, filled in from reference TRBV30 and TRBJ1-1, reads SQTIHQWPATLVQPVGSPLSLECTVEGTSNPNLYWYRQAAGRGLQLLFYSVGIGQISSEVPQNLSASRPQDRQFILSSKKLLLSDSGFYLCAWNRQAQNTEAFFGQGTRLTVV.

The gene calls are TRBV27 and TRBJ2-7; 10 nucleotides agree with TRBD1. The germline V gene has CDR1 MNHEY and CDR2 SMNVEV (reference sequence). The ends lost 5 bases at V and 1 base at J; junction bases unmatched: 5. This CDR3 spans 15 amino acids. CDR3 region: CASSPRDRGSYEQYF. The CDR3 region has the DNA TGTGCCAGCAGTCCTCGGGACAGGGGATCCTACGAGCAGTACTTC.

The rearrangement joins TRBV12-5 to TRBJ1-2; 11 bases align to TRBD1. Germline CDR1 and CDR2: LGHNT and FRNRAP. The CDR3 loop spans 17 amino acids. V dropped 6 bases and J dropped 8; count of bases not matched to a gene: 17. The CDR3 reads CASGPKPGQGEDGGYTF. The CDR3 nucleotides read TGTGCTAGTGGCCCAAAACCGGGACAGGGGGAAGATGGGGGCTACACCTTC.

CDR3 in DNA: TGTGCCAGCAGCGTAGCGGGGAGCCCCTACGAGCAGTACTTC. Translation gives CASSVAGSPYEQYF. The V and J genes are TRBV9 and TRBJ2-7, with a tentative D call TRBD2 (5 bases). Germline V CDR1 and CDR2: SGDLS, YYNGEE. CDR3 size: 14 residues. The V end was cut by 0 bases, the J end by 2 bases, with 9 bases between.

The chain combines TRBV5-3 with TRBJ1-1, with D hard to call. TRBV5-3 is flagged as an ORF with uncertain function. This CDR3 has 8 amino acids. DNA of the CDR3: TGTGCGAATCCCGGAGCTTTCTTT. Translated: CANPGAFF.

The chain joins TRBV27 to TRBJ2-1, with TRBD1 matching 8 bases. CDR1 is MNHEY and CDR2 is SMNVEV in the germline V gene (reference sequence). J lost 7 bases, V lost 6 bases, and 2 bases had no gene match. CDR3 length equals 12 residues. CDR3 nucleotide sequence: TGTGCCAGCAGACAGGGGGTAAATGAGCAGTTCTTC. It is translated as CASRQGVNEQFF.

CDR3 sequence: CASSSGGRSPLHF. The CDR3, as DNA: TGTGCCAGCAGTTCAGGGGGCCGGTCACCCCTCCACTTT. The rearrangement links TRBV27 to TRBJ1-6, with TRBD1 matching 8 bases. The ends lost 4 bases at V and 10 bases at J; junction bases unmatched: 3. CDR1 is MNHEY and CDR2 is SMNVEV in the germline V gene (reference sequence). This CDR3 has 13 residues.

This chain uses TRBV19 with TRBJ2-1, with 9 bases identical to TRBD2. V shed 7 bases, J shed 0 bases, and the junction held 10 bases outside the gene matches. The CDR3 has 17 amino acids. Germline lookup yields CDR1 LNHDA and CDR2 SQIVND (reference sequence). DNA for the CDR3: TGTGCCAGTACTGAGACTAGCGGACGGATCTCCTACAATGAGCAGTTCTTC. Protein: CASTETSGRISYNEQFF.

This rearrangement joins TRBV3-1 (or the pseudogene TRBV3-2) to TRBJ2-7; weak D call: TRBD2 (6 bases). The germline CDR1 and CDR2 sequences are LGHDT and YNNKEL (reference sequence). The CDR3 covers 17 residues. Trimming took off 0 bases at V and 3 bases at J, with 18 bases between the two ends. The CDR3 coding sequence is TGTGCCAGCAGCCAAGATCTACGCGCCCCGGAGGGCTACGAGCAGTACTTC. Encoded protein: CASSQDLRAPEGYEQYF.

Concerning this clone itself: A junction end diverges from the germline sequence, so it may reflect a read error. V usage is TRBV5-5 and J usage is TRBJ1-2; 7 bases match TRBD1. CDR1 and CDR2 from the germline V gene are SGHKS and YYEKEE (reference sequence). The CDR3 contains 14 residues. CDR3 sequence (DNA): TGTGCCAGCAGTTTGGGCCTAGGGGGCCGTGGCTACACCTTC. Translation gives CASSLGLGGRGYTF.

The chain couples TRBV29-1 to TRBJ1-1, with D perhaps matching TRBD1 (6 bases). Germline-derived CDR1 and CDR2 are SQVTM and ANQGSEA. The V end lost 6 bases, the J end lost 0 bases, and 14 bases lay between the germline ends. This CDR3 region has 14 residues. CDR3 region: CSVSGVIMNTEAFF. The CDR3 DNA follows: TGCAGCGTGTCAGGGGTTATCATGAACACTGAAGCTTTCTTT. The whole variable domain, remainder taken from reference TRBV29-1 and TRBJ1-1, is SAVISQKPSRDICQRGTSLTIQCQVDSQVTMMFWYRQQPGQSLTLIATANQGSEATYESGFVIDKFPISRPNLTFSTLTVSNMSPEDSSIYLCSVSGVIMNTEAFFGQGTRLTVV.

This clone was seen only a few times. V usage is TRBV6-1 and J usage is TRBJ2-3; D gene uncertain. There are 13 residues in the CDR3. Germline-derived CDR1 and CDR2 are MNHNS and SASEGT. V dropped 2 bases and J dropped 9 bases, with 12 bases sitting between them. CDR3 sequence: CASSESASETQYF. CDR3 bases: TGTGCCAGCAGTGAATCCGCTAGTGAGACGCAGTATTTT.

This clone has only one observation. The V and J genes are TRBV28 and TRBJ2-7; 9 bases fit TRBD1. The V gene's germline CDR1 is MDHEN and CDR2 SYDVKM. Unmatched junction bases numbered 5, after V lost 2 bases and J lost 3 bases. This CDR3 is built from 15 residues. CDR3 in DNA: TGTGCCAGCAGTTTAGTCGGACAGGGGAGCTACGAGCAGTACTTC. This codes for CASSLVGQGSYEQYF.